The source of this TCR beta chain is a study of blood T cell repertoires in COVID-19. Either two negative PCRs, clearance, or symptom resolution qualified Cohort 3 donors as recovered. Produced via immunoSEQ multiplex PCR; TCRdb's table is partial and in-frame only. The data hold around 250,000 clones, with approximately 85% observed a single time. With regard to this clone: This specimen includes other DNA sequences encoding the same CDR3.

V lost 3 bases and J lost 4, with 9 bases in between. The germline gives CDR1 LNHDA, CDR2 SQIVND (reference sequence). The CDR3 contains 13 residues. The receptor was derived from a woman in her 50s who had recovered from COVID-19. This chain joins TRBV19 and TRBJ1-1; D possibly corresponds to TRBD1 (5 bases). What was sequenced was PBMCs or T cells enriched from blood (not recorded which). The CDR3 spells CASSIQGSTEAFF. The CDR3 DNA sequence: TGTGCCAGTAGTATTCAGGGAAGCACTGAAGCTTTCTTT.